Below, 21 T cell receptor beta chains from the same sample are listed, as sequenced in a study of T cells in women clearing cervical HPV infection. Profiling relied on immunoSEQ multiplex PCR, and the TCRdb table lists in-frame clones only, not all of them. This table lists about 30,000 clones. Sequencing was done on a sample of blood buffy coat. The receptors originated from a woman between 18 and 70 years old with a cervical HPV16 infection that either progressed to CIN3+ or cleared (not recorded which).

On this clone itself: The read ends 3 residues before the CDR3 terminus; that terminus is restored from the germline J gene. The chain links TRBV7-2 to TRBJ2-7; TRBD2 matches 12 bases. Germline values: CDR1 SGHTA, CDR2 FQGNSA. This CDR3 is 15 amino acids long. V shed 2 bases and J 2 bases; nucleotides not matched to a gene: 1. The CDR3 sequence is CASSLPSGGAYEQYF. The part of the CDR3 DNA that was read is TGTGCCAGCAGCTTACCTAGCGGGGGGGCCTACGAG.

On this clone: The observed sequence ends 3 residues before the CDR3 terminus, with the missing tail filled in from the germline J gene. V is TRBV20-1 and J is TRBJ2-5; a weak D match, TRBD2 (6 bases). The germline V gene has CDR1 DFQATT and CDR2 SNEGSKA (reference sequence). V was trimmed by 5 bases and J by 0 bases, leaving 10 bases between them. This CDR3 is built from 13 residues. CDR3 region: CSAPTRDQETQYF. CDR3 bases read: TGCAGTGCTCCGACTAGAGACCAAGAGACC.

Of note for this clone: The CDR3 end lies 3 residues beyond the end of the read and is filled in from the germline J gene. The chain carries TRBV20-1 and TRBJ1-6, with 8 positions matching TRBD1. The CDR3 extends over 14 amino acids. V was clipped by 4 bases and J by 9 bases; unmatched bases: 8. Per the germline V gene, CDR1 is DFQATT and CDR2 is SNEGSKA (reference sequence). This chain's CDR3 is CSATRGLDGSPLHF. The DNA read from the CDR3 is TGCAGTGCTACCAGGGGGCTAGACGGTTCACCC.

In the case of this clone: Read sequence stops 3 residues before the CDR3 end, and the germline J gene provides the missing end. The chain is built from TRBV5-5 and TRBJ2-2; D unresolved. CDR1 SGHKS and CDR2 YYEKEE come from the germline V gene (reference sequence). V was shortened by 0 bases and J by 8 bases, with 8 bases between the two germline ends. This CDR3 contains 13 residues. This chain's CDR3 is CASSLVAGGELFF. The CDR3 DNA, read in part, is TGTGCCAGCAGCTTGGTGGCCGGGGGGGAG.

Comments on this clone: The CDR3 is cut off 3 residues early in the read; its end comes from the germline J gene. The rearrangement uses TRBV4-1 and TRBJ2-5; D might be TRBD1 or TRBD2, each matching 5 bases. This CDR3 is built from 16 residues. Germline CDR1 reads MGHRA; CDR2 reads YSYEKL. Trimming cost V 1 base and J 2 bases, with 14 bases left between them. CDR3 bases read: TGCGCCAGCAGCCAAGGTGGTCGAGGGGAACAAGAGACC. Amino acid sequence: CASSQGGRGEQET. The full CDR3 is CASSQGGRGEQETQYF.

Comment on this clone: The CDR3 end falls 3 residues outside the read, so it is completed with the germline J gene. V and J are TRBV7-8 and TRBJ2-3; the D is unclear. V gave up 6 bases and J gave up 2 bases, with 15 bases separating them. This CDR3 is built from 15 residues. CDR1 is SGHVS and CDR2 is FQNEAQ in the germline V gene. The CDR3 sequence: CASSSRRLHTDTQYF. The sequenced CDR3 bases are TGTGCCAGCAGTTCCCGGCGACTTCACACAGATACG.

In the case of this clone: The read is 3 residues too short to cover the CDR3 end, so that end is filled in from the germline J gene. The chain is built from TRBV20-1 and TRBJ2-1; D call uncertain. Germline V lookup: CDR1 DFQATT, CDR2 SNEGSKA (reference sequence). The V and J ends lost 3 bases and 6 bases respectively, with 18 bases between them. CDR3 size: 15 residues. The CDR3 loop reads CSASRRRTVVNEQFF. Partial CDR3 DNA: TGCAGTGCTAGCCGCAGGCGTACGGTCGTCAATGAG.

Comments on this clone: The read finishes 3 residues shy of the CDR3 end, and the germline J gene is used to complete it. The chain couples TRBV5-1 to TRBJ2-5; possibly TRBD2 for D (5 bases). The CDR3 extends over 15 amino acids. From germline, CDR1 is SGHRS and CDR2 YFSETQ. Trimming took off 0 bases at V and 5 bases at J, with 14 bases between the two ends. The sequenced part of the CDR3 DNA is TGCGCCAGCAGCTTGGCGGGGAACGGCGGGGAGACC. Protein product: CASSLAGNGGET. From start to end, the CDR3 is CASSLAGNGGETQYF.

The CDR3 sequence: CASSAGLNTEAFF. The sequenced CDR3 bases are TGTGCCAGCTCTGCAGGGTTGAACACTGAA. The J gene is TRBJ1-1, the V gene TRBV15; possible D gene TRBD1, 5 bases. The observed sequence ends 3 residues before the CDR3 terminus, with the missing tail filled in from the germline J gene. V lost 10 bases and J 0 bases, leaving 12 bases between the germline ends. The CDR3 loop spans 13 amino acids. Per the germline V gene, CDR1 is LNHNV and CDR2 is YYDKDF (reference sequence).

On this clone: Coverage ceases 3 residues before the CDR3 finishes, and the germline J gene fills in the end. The rearrangement uses TRBV28 and TRBJ1-4; no firm D call. Per the germline V gene, CDR1 is MDHEN and CDR2 is SYDVKM. This CDR3 is built from 16 residues. V was clipped by 3 bases and J by 7 bases, with 18 bases between them. CDR3 sequence: CASSLGGRTLGEKLFF. The sequenced CDR3 bases are TGTGCCAGCAGTTTGGGCGGGAGGACGCTGGGTGAAAAA.

By frequency, this clone registers medium-sized. Sequencing ends 3 residues short of the CDR3 end; the germline J gene provides the rest. The chain has TRBV5-4 and TRBJ1-5, with 7 positions matching TRBD1. The length of the CDR3 is 14 residues. V shed 3 bases and J 6 bases; nucleotides not matched to a gene: 6. Germline CDR1 SGHNT, CDR2 YYREEE (reference sequence). Partial CDR3 DNA: TGTGCCAGCAGCTCACAGGGGTCCGGTCAGCCC. Protein sequence: CASSSQGSGQP. The whole CDR3 is CASSSQGSGQPQHF. Based on the CDR3 plus reference TRBV5-4 and TRBJ1-5, the full variable domain is ETGVTQSPTHLIKTRGQQVTLRCSSQSGHNTVSWYQQALGQGPQFIFQYYREEENGRGNFPPRFSGLQFPNYSSELNVNALELDDSALYLCASSSQGSGQPQHFGDGTRLSIL.

For this clone: Mismatch with germline at one junction end may stem from a read error. The DNA ends 3 residues before the CDR3 does, and the rest of the CDR3 is filled in from the germline J gene. The chain links TRBV11-1 to TRBJ1-6, with D possibly TRBD1 on 5 matching bases. CDR3 length: 15 amino acids. CDR1 is SGHAT, CDR2 FQDESV, per germline (reference sequence). CDR3 bases read: TGTGCCAGCAGCGTAGCGTGGGGCGGTAATTCACCC. Translating it yields CASSVAWGGNSP. Given in full, the CDR3 is CASSVAWGGNSPLHF.

On this clone: The read comes to an end 3 residues before the CDR3 does, leaving the germline J gene to fill in the end. This sequence joins TRBV19 and TRBJ2-2; 8 bases fit TRBD1. Germline V CDR1 and CDR2: LNHDA, SQIVND (reference sequence). The CDR3 consists of 12 residues. V dropped 10 bases and J dropped 7; count of bases not matched to a gene: 5. CDR3 protein: CATGDRGGELFF. The CDR3 DNA, read in part, is TGTGCCACCGGAGACAGGGGCGGGGAG.

Comments on this clone: Read coverage stops 3 residues before the CDR3 terminus; the germline J gene supplies the remainder. V gene TRBV18 combines with J gene TRBJ2-1; unclear D gene. Germline loops: CDR1 KGHSH, CDR2 LQKENI. The CDR3 spans 14 residues. Deletions cut 3 bases from V and 0 bases from J, with 6 bases between. Partial CDR3 DNA: TGTGCCAGCTCACCTCAGAGCTCCTACAATGAG. Its translation is CASSPQSSYNE. The whole CDR3 is CASSPQSSYNEQFF. Filled out from reference TRBV18 and TRBJ2-1, the complete variable domain reads NAGVMQNPRHLVRRRGQEARLRCSPMKGHSHVYWYRQLPEEGLKFMVYLQKENIIDESGMPKERFSAEFPKEGPSILRIQQVVRGDSAAYFCASSPQSSYNEQFFGPGTRLTVL.

Concerning this clone: Read coverage stops 3 residues before the CDR3 terminus; the germline J gene supplies the remainder. This chain joins TRBV20-1 and TRBJ1-2; TRBD1 is a possible D gene (5 bases). The germline gives CDR1 DFQATT, CDR2 SNEGSKA (reference sequence). The CDR3 length is 11 residues. CDR3 bases read: TGCAGTGGCAGTGCAGGGCTCGGC. Amino acids: CSGSAGLG. Given in full, the CDR3 is CSGSAGLGYTF.

Incomplete CDR3 DNA: TGTGCCAGCAGTCAACAAGTGCTGAACACTGAA. Its protein product is CASSQQVLNTE. The entire CDR3 sequence reads CASSQQVLNTEAFF. The J gene is TRBJ1-1, the V gene TRBV5-6, with unresolved D. With the read ending 3 residues before the CDR3 end, the germline J gene is used to fill in that end. The V end lost 5 bases, the J end lost 0 bases, and 11 bases lay between the germline ends. Germline CDR1 is SGHDT and CDR2 is YYEEEE. The CDR3 loop spans 14 amino acids.

Concerning this clone: The read stops 3 residues short of the end of the CDR3; the missing end is completed from the germline J gene. V and J are TRBV5-1 and TRBJ2-3, with D maybe TRBD1 (5 bases). V was pared by 4 bases and J by 1 base, with 19 bases between. This CDR3 is built from 17 residues. Germline CDR1 and CDR2: SGHRS and YFSETQ. CDR3 residues: CASSQGITGPRTDTQYF. The CDR3 DNA, read in part, is TGCGCCAGCAGCCAAGGGATCACAGGTCCCCGCACAGATACG. Full variable domain (outside the CDR3, taken from reference TRBV5-1 and TRBJ2-3): KAGVTQTPRYLIKTRGQQVTLSCSPISGHRSVSWYQQTPGQGLQFLFEYFSETQRNKGNFPGRFSGRQFSNSRSEMNVSTLELGDSALYLCASSQGITGPRTDTQYFGPGTRLTVL.

On this clone itself: The CDR3 is cut off 3 residues early in the read; its end comes from the germline J gene. The chain employs TRBV11-2 and TRBJ2-7; TRBD2 aligns across 7 bases. V dropped 5 bases and J dropped 1; count of bases not matched to a gene: 8. The CDR3 has 15 amino acids. Germline loops: CDR1 SGHAT, CDR2 FQNNGV. The CDR3 bases that were read are TGTGCCAGCAGCCCACGGGGACTACCATCCTACGAG. It specifies CASSPRGLPSYE. The whole CDR3 protein reads CASSPRGLPSYEQYF.

With regard to this clone: The read halts 3 residues ahead of the CDR3 end, with the missing end drawn from the germline J gene. The rearrangement uses TRBV12-3 or TRBV12-4 and TRBJ2-1; 13 nucleotides match TRBD2. Unmatched junction bases numbered 8, after V lost 5 bases and J lost 7 bases. This CDR3 is built from 16 residues. The sequenced CDR3 bases are TGTGCCAGCAGTGCCACTAGCGGGGGGGCGGGTAATGAG. This sequence encodes CASSATSGGAGNE. The complete CDR3 reads CASSATSGGAGNEQFF.

Notes on this clone: The read comes to an end 3 residues before the CDR3 does, leaving the germline J gene to fill in the end. The genes are TRBV20-1 and TRBJ2-3, with D possibly TRBD1 on 6 matching bases. CDR3 length: 13 residues. V was cut by 4 bases and J by 3 bases, with 11 bases left in between. CDR1 is DFQATT, CDR2 SNEGSKA, per germline (reference sequence). The CDR3 sequence: CSAIRGKTDTQYF. Incomplete CDR3 DNA: TGCAGTGCTATAAGGGGGAAGACAGATACG.

To note about this clone: The read terminates 3 residues ahead of where the CDR3 ends, so the germline J gene completes it. This chain connects TRBV7-3 to TRBJ1-1; D remains ambiguous. The germline V gene encodes CDR1 SGHTA and CDR2 FQGTGA. The CDR3 totals 14 residues. The ends were cut back, 3 bases at V and 1 base at J, with 9 bases in the middle. The part of the CDR3 DNA that was read is TGTGCCAGCAGCTTTGTGGCAGGGAACACTGAA. Translation gives CASSFVAGNTE. The full-length CDR3 reads as CASSFVAGNTEAFF.